These T cell receptor beta chains were read from a single sample in a study of blood T cell repertoires in COVID-19. The repertoire was sequenced with immunoSEQ multiplex PCR; TCRdb's copy has only in-frame clones and lacks some. The repertoire holds about 220,000 clones, with around 84% as singletons. The specimen sequenced was peripheral blood. The receptors originated from a human donor in a cohort sampled during active COVID-19. The CDR3 runs from the conserved cysteine through the conserved F or W. D genes are given only for firm matches. Clone size is stated in some rows and not others, as once, few, many or a class when expanded.

>TRBV7-6|.|TRBJ1-1|.
TGTGCCAGCAGCTATGGAAGGGGTCAAGGTCGAACTGAAGCTTTCTTT
CASSYGRGQGRTEAFF
>TRBV7-2|.|TRBJ1-4|.
TGTGCCAGCAGCTTAGCGTCGTTACAGAAGTATGAAAAACTGTTTTTT
CASSLASLQKYEKLFF
>TRBV19|.|TRBJ1-5|.
TGTGCCAGTAGTAAGGAGGCCGGTCAGCCCCAGCATTTT
CASSKEAGQPQHF
>TRBV2|.|TRBJ2-5|.
TGTGCCAGCAGCCTCCATCGGACAGAAGAGACCCAGTACTTC
CASSLHRTEETQYF
>TRBV19|.|TRBJ2-1|.
TGTGCCAGTAGTATAGACGGCTACAATGAGCAGTTCTTC
CASSIDGYNEQFF
>TRBV2|TRBD1|TRBJ2-5|.
TGTGCCTCCTCCGGGGACAGGGGGCAAGAGACCCAGTACTTC
CASSGDRGQETQYF
>TRBV11-2|TRBD2|TRBJ2-5|.
TGTGCCAGCAGCGCACTAGCGGGGAGGAACCAAGAGACCCAGTACTTC
CASSALAGRNQETQYF
>TRBV28|TRBD2|TRBJ2-5|once
TGTGCCAGTCCCCCGACCCTAGCGGTTCAAGAGACCCAGTACTTC
CASPPTLAVQETQYF
>TRBV5-1|.|TRBJ2-1|.
TGCGCCAGCAGGACAGACAATGAGCAGTTCTTC
CASRTDNEQFF
>TRBV7-2|.|TRBJ1-1|.
TGTGCCAGCAGCTCTCAGGGAGGTGGGGCTGAAGCTTTCTTT
CASSSQGGGAEAFF
>TRBV19|TRBD2|TRBJ2-7|.
TGTGCCAGTAGTCCGCCGGGACTAGCGGGTCAGTACGAGCAGTACTTC
CASSPPGLAGQYEQYF
>TRBV5-5|.|TRBJ2-7|.
TGTGCCAGCACCCCTGTGATTCTAGAGGACTACGAGCAGTACTTC
CASTPVILEDYEQYF
>TRBV6-4|.|TRBJ1-2|.
TGTGCCAGCAGTGAAATATTGGCAGTCGCTAACTATGGCTACACCTTC
CASSEILAVANYGYTF
>TRBV7-2|.|TRBJ1-3|.
TGTGCCAGCAGCGCCTTCGGGGATGGTGGAAACACCATATATTTT
CASSAFGDGGNTIYF
>TRBV7-9|TRBD2|TRBJ2-2|.
TGTGCCAGCATCCGGGGGCTAGCGGGAGCAACCGGGGAGCTGTTTTTT
CASIRGLAGATGELFF
>TRBV6-6|TRBD2|TRBJ2-3|.
TGTGCCAGCAGTCTCCTGAGACTAGCGGGAGGGCCGAATACGCAGTATTTT
CASSLLRLAGGPNTQYF
>TRBV18|TRBD2|TRBJ2-3|.
TGTGCCAGCTCACCATCGGGGGGGCCGGGAGATACGCAGTATTTT
CASSPSGGPGDTQYF
>TRBV3-1/TRBV3-2|.|TRBJ2-2|.
TGTGCCAGCAGCCAAGCGAGACAGGGGAGGGGCACCGGGGAGCTGTTTTTT
CASSQARQGRGTGELFF
>TRBV20-1|.|TRBJ1-1|.
TGCAGTGCTACTCCCGACACTGAAGCTTTCTTT
CSATPDTEAFF
>TRBV20-1|.|TRBJ1-1|.
TGCAGTGCTAGTCTTCCGGGAATGTACACTGAAGCTTTCTTT
CSASLPGMYTEAFF
>TRBV27|.|TRBJ2-2|.
TGTGCCAGCAGTTTCGGGGGAATGGGCACCGGGGAGCTGTTTTTT
CASSFGGMGTGELFF
>TRBV14|.|TRBJ2-5|once
TGTGCCAGCAGCCTAGGGGATCTGAAGGAGACCCAGTACTTC
CASSLGDLKETQYF
>TRBV28|.|TRBJ2-7|many
TGTGCCAGCAGCCGATCGACAGGCCTGGACGAGCAGTACTTC
CASSRSTGLDEQYF
>TRBV7-9|.|TRBJ2-5|.
TGTGCCAGCAGCCCGGATGGGGGCCGGGAGACCCAGTACTTC
CASSPDGGRETQYF
>TRBV28|TRBD1|TRBJ1-2|.
TGTGCCAGCAGCCCCCCTGACAGGGAGGTTTACACCTTC
CASSPPDREVYTF
>TRBV6-6|.|TRBJ2-1|.
TGTGCCAGCAGACCCCGCGGGGTGTCCTACAATGAGCAGTTCTTC
CASRPRGVSYNEQFF
>TRBV5-1|TRBD2|TRBJ2-5|.
TGCGCCAGCGGGCGGGAGGGTCGATTAGAGACCCAGTACTTC
CASGREGRLETQYF
>TRBV18|TRBD1|TRBJ1-2|.
TGTGCCAGCTCACCAGGGACAGCCTATGGCTACACCTTC
CASSPGTAYGYTF
>TRBV3-1/TRBV3-2|.|TRBJ1-3|.
TGTGCCAGCAGCCAAAGGCTCAGGGATCAGGTTGGAAACACCATATATTTT
CASSQRLRDQVGNTIYF
>TRBV30|.|TRBJ2-3|.
TGTGCCTGGAGTCCCGAGGGGGTGGATACGCAGTATTTT
CAWSPEGVDTQYF
>TRBV5-1|.|TRBJ1-1|.
TGCGCCAGCAGAGTTCTACAGGAGAACACTGAAGCTTTCTTT
CASRVLQENTEAFF
>TRBV18|TRBD2|TRBJ2-1|.
TGTGCCAGTGGGACTATGCCCGCAATCGGTGAGCAGTTCTTC
CASGTMPAIGEQFF
>TRBV10-2|.|TRBJ2-7|.
TGCGCCAGCAGAACACCGCACCTCTCCTACGAGCAGTACTTC
CASRTPHLSYEQYF
>TRBV10-3|TRBD1|TRBJ1-6|few
TGTGCCATCAGTGAGTGGGACAGAAATTCACCCCTCCACTTT
CAISEWDRNSPLHF
>TRBV18|.|TRBJ1-5|.
TGTGCCAGCTCACCCGGACAGAAACTCAATCAGCCCCAGCATTTT
CASSPGQKLNQPQHF
>TRBV7-9|.|TRBJ2-1|.
TGTGCCAGCAGCTCTGACTTTGAGGAGTTCTTC
CASSSDFEEFF
>TRBV28|.|TRBJ1-2|once
TGTGCCAGCAGCCCCCCGGTAGTCAACTATGGCTACACCTTC
CASSPPVVNYGYTF